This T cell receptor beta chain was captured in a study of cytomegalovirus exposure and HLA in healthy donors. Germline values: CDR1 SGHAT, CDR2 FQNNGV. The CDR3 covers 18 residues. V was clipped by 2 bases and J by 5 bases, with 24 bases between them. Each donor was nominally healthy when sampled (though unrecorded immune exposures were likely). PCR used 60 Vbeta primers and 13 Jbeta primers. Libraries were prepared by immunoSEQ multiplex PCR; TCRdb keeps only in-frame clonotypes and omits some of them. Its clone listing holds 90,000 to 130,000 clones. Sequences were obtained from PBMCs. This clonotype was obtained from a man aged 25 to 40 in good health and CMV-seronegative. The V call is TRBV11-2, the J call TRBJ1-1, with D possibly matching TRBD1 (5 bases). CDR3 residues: CASSLLGRSRRGGTEAFF. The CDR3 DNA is TGTGCCAGCAGCTTATTGGGCAGGTCTCGGAGGGGTGGAACTGAAGCTTTCTTT. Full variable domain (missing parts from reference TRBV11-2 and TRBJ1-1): EAGVAQSPRYKIIEKRQSVAFWCNPISGHATLYWYQQILGQGPKLLIQFQNNGVVDDSQLPKDRFSAERLKGVDSTLKIQPAKLEDSAVYLCASSLLGRSRRGGTEAFFGQGTRLTVV.